This T cell receptor beta chain was sequenced in a study of blood T cell repertoires in COVID-19. With 6 bases removed from V and 4 bases from J, the gap between germline ends came to 18 bases. This CDR3 spans 15 amino acids. Germline loops: CDR1 MDHEN, CDR2 SYDVKM. The data were produced by immunoSEQ multiplex PCR, yet TCRdb's version contains in-frame clones alone and is incomplete. Of about 430,000 clones listed, nearly 90% are singletons. In terms of age and location, participants ranged from roughly 18 to 90 years and lived in around 22 US areas. In assigning cohorts, the study relied on participant-reported clinical history. Participants classified as exposed had met a COVID-19 case within 2 weeks before study entry.

The receptor was isolated from a woman younger than 35 who had been exposed to COVID-19. The V call is TRBV28, the J call TRBJ1-1; TRBD1 is a possible D gene (6 bases). Specimen: PBMCs or T cells enriched from blood (not recorded which). For the CDR3, the DNA is TGTGCCAGCAGCGGACGTCAGGGGAAGGGCACTGAAGCTTTCTTT. Translating gives CASSGRQGKGTEAFF.